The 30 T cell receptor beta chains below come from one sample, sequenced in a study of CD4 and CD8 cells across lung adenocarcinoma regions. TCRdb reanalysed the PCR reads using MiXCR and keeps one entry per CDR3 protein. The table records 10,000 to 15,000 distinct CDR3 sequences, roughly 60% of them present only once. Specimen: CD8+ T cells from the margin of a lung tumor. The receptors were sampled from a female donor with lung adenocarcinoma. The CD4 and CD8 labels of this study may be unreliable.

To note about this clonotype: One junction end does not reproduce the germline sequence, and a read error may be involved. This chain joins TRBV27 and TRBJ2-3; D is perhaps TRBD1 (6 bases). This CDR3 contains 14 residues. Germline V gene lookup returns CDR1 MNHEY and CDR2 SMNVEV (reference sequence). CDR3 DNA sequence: TGTGCGGGCAGTGGGGGCGGGTTCCCAGATACCCAGTATTTT. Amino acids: CAGSGGGFPDTQYF.

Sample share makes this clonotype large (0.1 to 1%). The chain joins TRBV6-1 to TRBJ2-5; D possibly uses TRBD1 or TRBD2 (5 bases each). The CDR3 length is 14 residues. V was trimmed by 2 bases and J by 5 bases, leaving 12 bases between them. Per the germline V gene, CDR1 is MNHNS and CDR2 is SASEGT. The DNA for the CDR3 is TGTGCCAGCAGTGAATACGGGACGGGGGAGACCCAGTACTTC. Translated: CASSEYGTGETQYF.

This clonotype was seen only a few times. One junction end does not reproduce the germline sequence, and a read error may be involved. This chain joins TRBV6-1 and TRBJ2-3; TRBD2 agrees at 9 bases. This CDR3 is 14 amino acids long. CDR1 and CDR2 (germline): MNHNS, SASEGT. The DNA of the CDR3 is TGTGGCAGCCGGGGGCGGGGGGGGACAGATACGCAGTATTTC. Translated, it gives CGSRGRGGTDTQYF.

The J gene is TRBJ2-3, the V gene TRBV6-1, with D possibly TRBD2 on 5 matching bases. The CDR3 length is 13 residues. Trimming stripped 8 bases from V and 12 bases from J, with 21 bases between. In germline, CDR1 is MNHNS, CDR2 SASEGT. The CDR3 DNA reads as TGTGCCAGCGGGAGAGGTGGCCAAGAGACCCAGTATTTT. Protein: CASGRGGQETQYF.

CDR3 sequence: CSVSALSTDTQYF. As DNA, the CDR3 is TGCAGCGTTTCAGCACTAAGCACAGATACGCAGTATTTT. The chain combines TRBV29-1 with TRBJ2-3; D is undetermined. The ends were cut back, 5 bases at V and 0 bases at J, with 9 bases in the middle. CDR3 size: 13 residues. Germline lookup yields CDR1 SQVTM and CDR2 ANQGSEA.

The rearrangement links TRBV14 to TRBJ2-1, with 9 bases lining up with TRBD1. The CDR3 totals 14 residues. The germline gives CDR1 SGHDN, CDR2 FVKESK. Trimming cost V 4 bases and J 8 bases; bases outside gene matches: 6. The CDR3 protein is CASSRNRGRDEQFF. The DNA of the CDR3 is TGTGCCAGCAGCCGAAACAGGGGGCGGGATGAGCAGTTCTTC.

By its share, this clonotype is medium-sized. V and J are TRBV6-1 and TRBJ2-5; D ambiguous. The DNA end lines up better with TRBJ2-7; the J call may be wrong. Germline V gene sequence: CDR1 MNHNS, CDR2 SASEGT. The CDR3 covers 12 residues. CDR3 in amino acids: CASSGLVYEQYF. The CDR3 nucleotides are TGTGCCAGCAGTGGTCTGGTATACGAGCAGTACTTC.

As DNA, the CDR3 is TGTGCCGAACAGCAGCGCCAGAGCTACGAGCAGTACTTC. It is translated as CAEQQRQSYEQYF. V gene TRBV27 combines with J gene TRBJ2-7; no reliable D call. The CDR3 spans 13 residues. Germline CDR1 MNHEY, CDR2 SMNVEV (reference sequence). The ends were cut back, 11 bases at V and 3 bases at J, with 17 bases in the middle.

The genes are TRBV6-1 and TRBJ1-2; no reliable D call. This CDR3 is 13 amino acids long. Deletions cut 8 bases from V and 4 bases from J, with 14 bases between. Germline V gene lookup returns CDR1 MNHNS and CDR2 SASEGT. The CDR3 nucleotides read TGTGCCAGCTGGTCAGATCTAACCTATGGCTACACCTTC. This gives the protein CASWSDLTYGYTF.

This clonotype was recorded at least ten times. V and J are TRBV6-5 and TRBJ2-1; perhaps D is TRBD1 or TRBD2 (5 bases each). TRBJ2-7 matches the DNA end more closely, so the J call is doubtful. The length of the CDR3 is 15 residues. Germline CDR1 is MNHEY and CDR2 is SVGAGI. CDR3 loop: CASSYSHGTAYEQYF. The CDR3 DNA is TGTGCCAGCAGTTACTCGCACGGGACGGCCTACGAGCAGTACTTC.

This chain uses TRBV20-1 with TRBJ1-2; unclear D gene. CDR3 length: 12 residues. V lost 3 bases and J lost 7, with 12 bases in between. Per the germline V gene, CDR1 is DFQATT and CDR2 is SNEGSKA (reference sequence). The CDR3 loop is CSASAGRPGYTF. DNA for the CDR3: TGCAGTGCTAGCGCCGGGCGACCTGGCTACACCTTC.

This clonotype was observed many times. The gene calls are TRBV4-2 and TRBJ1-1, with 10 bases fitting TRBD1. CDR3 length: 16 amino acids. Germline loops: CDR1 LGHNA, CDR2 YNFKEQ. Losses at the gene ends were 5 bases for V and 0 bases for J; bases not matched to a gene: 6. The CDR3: CASSAPDRGVNTEAFF. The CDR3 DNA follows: TGTGCCAGCAGCGCCCCGGACAGGGGGGTGAACACTGAAGCTTTCTTT.

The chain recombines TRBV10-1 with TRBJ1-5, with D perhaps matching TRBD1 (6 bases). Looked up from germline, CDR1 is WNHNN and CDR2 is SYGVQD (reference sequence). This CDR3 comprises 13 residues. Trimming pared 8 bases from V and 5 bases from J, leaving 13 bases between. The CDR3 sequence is CASSTGRDQPQHF. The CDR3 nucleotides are TGCGCCAGCTCCACAGGGAGAGATCAGCCCCAGCATTTT.

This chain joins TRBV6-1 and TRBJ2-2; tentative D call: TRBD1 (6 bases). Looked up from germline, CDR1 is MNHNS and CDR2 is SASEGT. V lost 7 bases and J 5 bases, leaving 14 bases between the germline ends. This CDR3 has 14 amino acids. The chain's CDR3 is CASNLGQFTGELFF. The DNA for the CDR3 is TGTGCCAGCAACTTAGGACAGTTTACCGGGGAGCTGTTTTTT.

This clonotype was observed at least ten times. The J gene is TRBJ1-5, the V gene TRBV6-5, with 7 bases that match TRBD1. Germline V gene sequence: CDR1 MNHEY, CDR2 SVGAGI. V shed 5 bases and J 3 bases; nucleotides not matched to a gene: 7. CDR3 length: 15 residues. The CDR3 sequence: CASSPLGTDNQPQHF. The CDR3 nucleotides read TGTGCCAGCAGTCCACTCGGGACAGACAATCAGCCCCAGCATTTT.

CDR3 sequence (DNA): TGTGCCAGCAGTTTAAAAGGGGGTCCAGATACGCAGTATTTT. This encodes CASSLKGGPDTQYF. The rearrangement uses TRBV12-3 or TRBV12-4 and TRBJ2-3, with D perhaps matching TRBD1 (6 bases). Trimming stripped 2 bases from V and 4 bases from J, with 10 bases between. The CDR3 spans 14 residues.

The CDR3 region is CASSGSGGGDQDTQYF. Written as DNA, the CDR3 is TGTGCCAGCAGCGGGTCTGGCGGGGGTGACCAAGATACGCAGTACTTC. The V gene is TRBV7-2, the J gene TRBJ2-3, with 7 positions matching TRBD2. Matching the DNA end better, TRBJ2-7 makes the J call doubtful. The germline V gene has CDR1 SGHTA and CDR2 FQGNSA. CDR3 length: 16 amino acids.

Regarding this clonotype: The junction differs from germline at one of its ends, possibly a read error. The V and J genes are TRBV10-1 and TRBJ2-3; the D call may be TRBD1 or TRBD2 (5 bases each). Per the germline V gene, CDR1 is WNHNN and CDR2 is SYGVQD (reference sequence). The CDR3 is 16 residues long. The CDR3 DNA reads TGCGCCAGCAGTGATACGGGGCTGGGAGCCACAAACACGCAGTACTTT. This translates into CASSDTGLGATNTQYF.

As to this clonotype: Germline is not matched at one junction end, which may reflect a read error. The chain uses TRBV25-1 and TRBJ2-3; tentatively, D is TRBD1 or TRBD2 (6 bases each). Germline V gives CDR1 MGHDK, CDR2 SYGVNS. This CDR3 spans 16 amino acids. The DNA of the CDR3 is TGTGCCAGCGGGGGGTTCGGGGGCCGGGACCCAGAGACGCAGTATTTC. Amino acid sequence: CASGGFGGRDPETQYF.

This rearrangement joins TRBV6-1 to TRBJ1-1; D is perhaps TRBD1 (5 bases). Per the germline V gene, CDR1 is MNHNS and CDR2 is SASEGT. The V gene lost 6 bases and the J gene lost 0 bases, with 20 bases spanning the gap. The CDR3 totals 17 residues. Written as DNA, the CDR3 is TGTGCCAGCAGGAATGGAGGGGATCAAACCTTGAACACTGAAGCTTTCTTT. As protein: CASRNGGDQTLNTEAFF.

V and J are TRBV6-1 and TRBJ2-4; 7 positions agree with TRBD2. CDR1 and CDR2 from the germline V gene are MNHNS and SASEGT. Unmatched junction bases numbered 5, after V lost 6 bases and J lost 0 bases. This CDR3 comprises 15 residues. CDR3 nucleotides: TGTGCCAGCAGGCGAGCGGGATCAGCCAAAAACATTCAGTACTTC. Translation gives CASRRAGSAKNIQYF.

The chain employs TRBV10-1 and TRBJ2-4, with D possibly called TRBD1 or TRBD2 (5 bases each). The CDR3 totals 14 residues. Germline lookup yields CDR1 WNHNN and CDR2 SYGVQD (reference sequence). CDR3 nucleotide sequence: TGCGGCGGCACGGGGCTGTGTGCCAAAGATATTCAGTACTTC. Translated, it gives CGGTGLCAKDIQYF.

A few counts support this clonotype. The CDR3 bases are TGTGCCAGCAGGAGGGGGACTAGCGGGAGAGAGACCCAGTACTTC. Its translation is CASRRGTSGRETQYF. The V call is TRBV6-1, the J call TRBJ2-5, with 14 nucleotides matching TRBD2. Germline V lookup: CDR1 MNHNS, CDR2 SASEGT. There are 15 residues in the CDR3. V lost 6 bases and J lost 4; bases outside the gene matches: 4.

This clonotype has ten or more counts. The CDR3 DNA sequence: TGTGCCATTTCCAGGGGGAGCTCTGGAAACACCATATATTTT. Its translation: CAISRGSSGNTIYF. The rearrangement links TRBV6-1 to TRBJ1-3; 7 nucleotides match TRBD1. This CDR3 region has 14 residues. Germline V gene lookup returns CDR1 MNHNS and CDR2 SASEGT. The J segment lost 0 bases and the V segment lost 10 bases, leaving 6 bases of the junction unmatched.

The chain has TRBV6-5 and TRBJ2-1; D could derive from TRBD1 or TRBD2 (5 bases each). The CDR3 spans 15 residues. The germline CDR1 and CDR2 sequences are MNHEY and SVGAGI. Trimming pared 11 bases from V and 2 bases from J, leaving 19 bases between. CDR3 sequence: CAAFGSRDAYNEQFF. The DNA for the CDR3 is TGTGCCGCATTTGGATCCAGGGACGCCTACAATGAGCAGTTCTTC.

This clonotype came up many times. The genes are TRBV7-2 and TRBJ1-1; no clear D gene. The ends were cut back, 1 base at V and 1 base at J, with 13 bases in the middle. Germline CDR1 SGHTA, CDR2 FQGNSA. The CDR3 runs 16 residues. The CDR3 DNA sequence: TGTGCCAGCAGCTTAGAGTTGGGAGGGTGGAACACTGAAGCTTTCTTT. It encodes CASSLELGGWNTEAFF.

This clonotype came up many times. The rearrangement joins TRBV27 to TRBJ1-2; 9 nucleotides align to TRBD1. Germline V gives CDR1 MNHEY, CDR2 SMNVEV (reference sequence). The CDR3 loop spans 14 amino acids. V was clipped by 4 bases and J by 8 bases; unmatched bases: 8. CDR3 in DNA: TGTGCCAGCAGTTCTGGTGGACAGGGGAACGGCTACACCTTC. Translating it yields CASSSGGQGNGYTF.

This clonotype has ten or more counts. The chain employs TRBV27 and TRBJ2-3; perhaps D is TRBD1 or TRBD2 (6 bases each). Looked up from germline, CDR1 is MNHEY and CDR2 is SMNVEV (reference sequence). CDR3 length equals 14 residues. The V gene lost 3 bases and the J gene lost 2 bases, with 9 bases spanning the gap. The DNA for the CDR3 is TGTGCCAGCAGTTTGGGGGGCCTCACAGATACGCAGTATTTT. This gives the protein CASSLGGLTDTQYF.

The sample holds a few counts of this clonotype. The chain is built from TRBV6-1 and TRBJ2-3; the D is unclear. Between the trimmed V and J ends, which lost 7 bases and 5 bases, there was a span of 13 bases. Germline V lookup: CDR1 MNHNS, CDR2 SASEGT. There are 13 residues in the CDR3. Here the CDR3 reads CASKRGLQDTQYF. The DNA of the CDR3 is TGTGCCAGCAAACGAGGTTTACAAGATACGCAGTATTTT.

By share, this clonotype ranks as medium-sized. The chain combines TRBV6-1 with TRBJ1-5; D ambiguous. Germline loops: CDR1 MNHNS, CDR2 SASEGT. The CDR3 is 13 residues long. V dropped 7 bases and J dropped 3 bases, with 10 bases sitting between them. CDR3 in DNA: TGTGCCAGCATAACAGATAACAATCAGCCCCAGCATTTT. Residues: CASITDNNQPQHF.